Included here is one TCR beta chain sequence, with context. Data came from immunoSEQ multiplex PCR; TCRdb stores just in-frame clones and leaves some out. The data hold 210,000 or so clones, with approximately 84% observed a single time. The data stem from a study of blood T cell repertoires in COVID-19. Deletions cut 4 bases from V and 4 bases from J, with 17 bases between. Germline V gene lookup returns CDR1 SGHRS and CDR2 YFSETQ. The CDR3 runs to 16 residues. This clonotype was sampled from a woman aged 70-85 years with active or convalescent COVID-19. The chain is built from TRBV5-1 and TRBJ1-4, with D tentatively TRBD1 (5 bases). The sequenced sample was peripheral blood. CDR3 loop: CASSRDSTGSNEKLFF. The CDR3 DNA is TGCGCCAGCAGCCGTGACAGCACGGGTAGTAATGAAAAACTGTTTTTT. Variable domain in full (rest from reference TRBV5-1 and TRBJ1-4): KAGVTQTPRYLIKTRGQQVTLSCSPISGHRSVSWYQQTPGQGLQFLFEYFSETQRNKGNFPGRFSGRQFSNSRSEMNVSTLELGDSALYLCASSRDSTGSNEKLFFGSGTQLSVL.